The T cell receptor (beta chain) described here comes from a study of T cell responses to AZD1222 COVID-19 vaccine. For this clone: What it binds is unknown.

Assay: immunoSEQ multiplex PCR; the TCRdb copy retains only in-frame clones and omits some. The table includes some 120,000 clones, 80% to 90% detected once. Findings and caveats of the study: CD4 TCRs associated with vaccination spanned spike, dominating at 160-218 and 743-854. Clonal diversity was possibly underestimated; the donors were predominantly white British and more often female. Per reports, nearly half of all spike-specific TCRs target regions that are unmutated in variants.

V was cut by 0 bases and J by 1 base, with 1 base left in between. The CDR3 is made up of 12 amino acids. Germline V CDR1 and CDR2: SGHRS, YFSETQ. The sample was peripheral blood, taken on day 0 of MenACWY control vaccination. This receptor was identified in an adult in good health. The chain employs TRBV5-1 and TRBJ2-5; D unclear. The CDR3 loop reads CASSLGQETQYF. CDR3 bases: TGCGCCAGCAGCTTGGGCCAAGAGACCCAGTACTTC.